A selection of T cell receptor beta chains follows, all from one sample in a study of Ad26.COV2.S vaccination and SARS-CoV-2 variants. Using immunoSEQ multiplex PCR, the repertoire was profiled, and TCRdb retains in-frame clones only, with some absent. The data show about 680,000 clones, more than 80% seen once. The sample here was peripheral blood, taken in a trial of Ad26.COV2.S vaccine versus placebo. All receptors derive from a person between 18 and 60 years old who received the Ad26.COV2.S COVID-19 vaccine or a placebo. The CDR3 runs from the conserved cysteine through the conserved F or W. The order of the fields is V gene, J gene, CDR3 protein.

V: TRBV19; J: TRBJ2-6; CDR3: CASSIDRGAGANVLTF
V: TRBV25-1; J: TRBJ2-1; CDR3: CASSDSGRYYNEQFF
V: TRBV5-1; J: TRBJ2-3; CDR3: CASSLAVAGAPYAQYF
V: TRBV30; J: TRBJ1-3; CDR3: CAWGGTGDGNTIYF
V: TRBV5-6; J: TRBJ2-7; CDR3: CASSSPDTNSRSEQYF
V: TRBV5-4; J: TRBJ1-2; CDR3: CASSTTGVYGYTF
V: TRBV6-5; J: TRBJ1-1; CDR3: CASRTGVYEAFF
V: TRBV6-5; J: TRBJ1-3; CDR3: CASTNSGNTIYF
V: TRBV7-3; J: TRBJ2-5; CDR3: CASSLSLSRTAQETQYF
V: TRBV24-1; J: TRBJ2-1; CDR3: CATSGRQAEQFF
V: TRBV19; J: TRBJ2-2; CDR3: CASSILSGANTGELFF
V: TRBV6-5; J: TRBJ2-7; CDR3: CASSYDAFYEQYF
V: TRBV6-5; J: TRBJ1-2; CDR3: CASSRGRGGYTF
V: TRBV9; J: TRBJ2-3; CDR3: CASSVGSGPRDTQYF
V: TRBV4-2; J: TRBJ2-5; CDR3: CASSRLTGTQETQYF
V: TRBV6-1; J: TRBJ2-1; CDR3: CASSEGGVNNEQFF
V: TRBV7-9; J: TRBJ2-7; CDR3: CASRLAGYEQYF
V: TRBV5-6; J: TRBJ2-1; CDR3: CASTRAYNEQFF
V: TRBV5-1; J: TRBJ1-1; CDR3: CASSLAWVPNTEAFF
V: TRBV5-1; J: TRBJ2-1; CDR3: CASSLVAGPVEQFF
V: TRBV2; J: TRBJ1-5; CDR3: CASRTGTGNQPQHF
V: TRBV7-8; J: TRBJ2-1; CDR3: CASSLGVAGVSHEQFF
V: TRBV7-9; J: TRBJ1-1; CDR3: CGLVRDRERVTEAFF
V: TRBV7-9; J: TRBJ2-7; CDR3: CASSPGTVSYEQYF
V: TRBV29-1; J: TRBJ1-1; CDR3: CSVEKDGGQEAFF
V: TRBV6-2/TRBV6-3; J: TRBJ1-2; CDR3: CASSYGTGFDGYTF
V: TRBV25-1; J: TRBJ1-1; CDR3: CASGPFGTEAFF
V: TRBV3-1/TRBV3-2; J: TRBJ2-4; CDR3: CASSQDHLAKNIQYF
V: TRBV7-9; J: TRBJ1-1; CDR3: CASSLAGAGGTEAFF
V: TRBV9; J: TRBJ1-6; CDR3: CASSVGVSSYNSPLHF
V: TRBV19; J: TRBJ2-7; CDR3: CASQISGQASYEQYF
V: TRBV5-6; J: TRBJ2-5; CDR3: CASSARETQYF
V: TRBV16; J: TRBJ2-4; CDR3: CASSQSGTGANIQYF
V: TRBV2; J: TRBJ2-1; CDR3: CASSGTSVGEQFF
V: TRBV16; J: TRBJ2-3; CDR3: CASSPTSGKADTQYF
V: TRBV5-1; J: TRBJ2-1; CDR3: CASSTGLAGRGEQFF
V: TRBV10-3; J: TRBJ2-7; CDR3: CATETAFYEQYF